This T cell receptor (beta chain) was profiled in a study of blood T cell repertoires in COVID-19. Cohort placement rested on clinical history that participants reported themselves. The data were produced by immunoSEQ multiplex PCR, yet TCRdb's version contains in-frame clones alone and is incomplete. The table includes about 230,000 clones, approximately 84% detected once. Germline V gene lookup returns CDR1 MDHEN and CDR2 SYDVKM. V trimming: 4 bases; J trimming: 0 bases; junction bases outside the gene matches: 9. This CDR3 has 17 amino acids. This TCR was sampled from a man between 18 and 29 years old who had recovered from COVID-19. The chain has TRBV28 and TRBJ2-3, with 8 nucleotides matching TRBD2. What was sequenced was PBMCs or T cells enriched from blood (not recorded which). CDR3 loop: CASSSSASSGSTDTQYF. DNA of the CDR3: TGTGCCAGCAGTTCATCCGCCTCTAGCGGGAGCACAGATACGCAGTATTTT.